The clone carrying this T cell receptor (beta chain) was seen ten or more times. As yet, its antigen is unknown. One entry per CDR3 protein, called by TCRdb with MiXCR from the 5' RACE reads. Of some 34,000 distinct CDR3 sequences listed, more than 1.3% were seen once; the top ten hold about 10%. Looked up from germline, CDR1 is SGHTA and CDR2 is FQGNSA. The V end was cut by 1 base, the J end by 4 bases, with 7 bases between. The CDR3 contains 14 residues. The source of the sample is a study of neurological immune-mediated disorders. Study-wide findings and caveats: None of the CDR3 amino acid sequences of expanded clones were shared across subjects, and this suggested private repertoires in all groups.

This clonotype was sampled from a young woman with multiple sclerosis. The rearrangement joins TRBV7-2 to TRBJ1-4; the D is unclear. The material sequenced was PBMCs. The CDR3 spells CASSLDPVNEKLFF. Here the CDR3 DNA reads TGTGCCAGCAGCTTAGATCCGGTTAATGAAAAACTGTTTTTT.